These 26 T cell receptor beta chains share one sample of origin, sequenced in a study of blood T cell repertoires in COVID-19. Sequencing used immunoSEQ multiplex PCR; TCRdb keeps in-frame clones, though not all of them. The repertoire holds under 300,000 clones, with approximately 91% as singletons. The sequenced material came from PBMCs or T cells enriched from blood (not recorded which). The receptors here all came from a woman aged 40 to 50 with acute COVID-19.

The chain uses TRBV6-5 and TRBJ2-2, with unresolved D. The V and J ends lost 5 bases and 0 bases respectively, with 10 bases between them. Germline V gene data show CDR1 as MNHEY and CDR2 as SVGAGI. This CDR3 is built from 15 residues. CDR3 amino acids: CASSPLFSNTGELFF. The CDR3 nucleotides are TGTGCCAGCAGTCCCCTGTTTTCGAACACCGGGGAGCTGTTTTTT.

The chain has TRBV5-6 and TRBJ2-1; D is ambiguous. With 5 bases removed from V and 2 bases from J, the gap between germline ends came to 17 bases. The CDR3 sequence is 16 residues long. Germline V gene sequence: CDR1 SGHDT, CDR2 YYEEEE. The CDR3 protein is CASRKTTPRAYNEQFF. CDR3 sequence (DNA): TGTGCCAGCAGAAAGACGACGCCACGGGCCTACAATGAGCAGTTCTTC.

The CDR3 nucleotides read TGTGCCTGGACGGGGGAGCGGGGGGCGGACTACACAGATACGCAGTATTTT. As protein: CAWTGERGADYTDTQYF. The chain is built from TRBV30 and TRBJ2-3; TRBD2 aligns across 9 bases. There are 17 residues in the CDR3. Germline-derived CDR1 and CDR2 are GTSNPN and SVGIG (reference sequence). Losses at the gene ends were 4 bases for V and 2 bases for J; bases not matched to a gene: 13. The whole variable domain, filled in from reference TRBV30 and TRBJ2-3, reads SQTIHQWPATLVQPVGSPLSLECTVEGTSNPNLYWYRQAAGRGLQLLFYSVGIGQISSEVPQNLSASRPQDRQFILSSKKLLLSDSGFYLCAWTGERGADYTDTQYFGPGTRLTVL.

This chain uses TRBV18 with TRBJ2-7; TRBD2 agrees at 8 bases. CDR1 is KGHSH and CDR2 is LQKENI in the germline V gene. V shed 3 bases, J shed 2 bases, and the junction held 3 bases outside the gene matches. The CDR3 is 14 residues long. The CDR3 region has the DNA TGTGCCAGCTCACCGACTAGCGAGCCCTACGAGCAGTACTTC. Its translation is CASSPTSEPYEQYF.

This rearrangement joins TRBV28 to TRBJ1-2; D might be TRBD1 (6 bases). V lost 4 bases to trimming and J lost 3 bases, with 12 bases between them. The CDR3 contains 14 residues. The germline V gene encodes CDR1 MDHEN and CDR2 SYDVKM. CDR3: CASSSITGYYGYTF. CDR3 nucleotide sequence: TGTGCCAGCAGTTCCATTACAGGGTACTATGGCTACACCTTC.

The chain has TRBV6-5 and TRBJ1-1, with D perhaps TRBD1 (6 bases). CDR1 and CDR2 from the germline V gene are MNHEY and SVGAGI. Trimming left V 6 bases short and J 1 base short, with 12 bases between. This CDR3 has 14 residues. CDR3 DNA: TGTGCCAGCAGCAAAGGGGGTGGGAACACTGAAGCTTTCTTT. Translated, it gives CASSKGGGNTEAFF.

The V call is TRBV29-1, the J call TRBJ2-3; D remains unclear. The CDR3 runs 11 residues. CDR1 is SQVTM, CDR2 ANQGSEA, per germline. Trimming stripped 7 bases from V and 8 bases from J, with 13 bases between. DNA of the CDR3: TGCAGCGCCCATTCCCACGGTACGCAGTATTTT. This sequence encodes CSAHSHGTQYF.

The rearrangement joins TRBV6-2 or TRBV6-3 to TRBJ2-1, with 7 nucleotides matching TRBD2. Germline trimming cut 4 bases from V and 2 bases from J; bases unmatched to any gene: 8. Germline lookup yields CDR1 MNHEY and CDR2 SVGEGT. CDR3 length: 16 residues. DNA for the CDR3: TGTGCCAGCAGTTCCCCGGTGGCGGGGGCCTACAATGAGCAGTTCTTC. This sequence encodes CASSSPVAGAYNEQFF.

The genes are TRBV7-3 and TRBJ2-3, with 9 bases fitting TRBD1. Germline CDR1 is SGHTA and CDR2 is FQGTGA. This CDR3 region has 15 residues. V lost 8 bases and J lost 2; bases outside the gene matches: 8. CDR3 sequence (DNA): TGTGCCAGCGGGGACGGGACAGGGTACACAGATACGCAGTATTTT. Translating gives CASGDGTGYTDTQYF.

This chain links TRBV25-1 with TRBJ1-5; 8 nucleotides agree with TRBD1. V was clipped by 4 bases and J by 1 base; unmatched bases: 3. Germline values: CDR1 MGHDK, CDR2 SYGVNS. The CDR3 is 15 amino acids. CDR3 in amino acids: CASSATGGSNQPQHF. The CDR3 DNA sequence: TGTGCCAGCAGTGCCACAGGGGGAAGCAATCAGCCCCAGCATTTT. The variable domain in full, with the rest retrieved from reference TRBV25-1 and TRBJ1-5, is EADIYQTPRYLVIGTGKKITLECSQTMGHDKMYWYQQDPGMELHLIHYSYGVNSTEKGDLSSESTVSRIRTEHFPLTLESARPSHTSQYLCASSATGGSNQPQHFGDGTRLSIL.

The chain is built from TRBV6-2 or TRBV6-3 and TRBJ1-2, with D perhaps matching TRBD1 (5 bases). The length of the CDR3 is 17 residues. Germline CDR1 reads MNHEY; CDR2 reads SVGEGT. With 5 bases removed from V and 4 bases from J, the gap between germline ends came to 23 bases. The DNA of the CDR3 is TGTGCCAGCAGTGCCCTACTAACCACCGACAGAATCTATGGCTACACCTTC. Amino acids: CASSALLTTDRIYGYTF.

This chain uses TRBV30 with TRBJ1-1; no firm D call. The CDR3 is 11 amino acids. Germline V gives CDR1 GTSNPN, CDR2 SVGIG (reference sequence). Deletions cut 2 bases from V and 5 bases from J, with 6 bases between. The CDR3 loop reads CAWSPRTEAFF. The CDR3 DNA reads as TGTGCCTGGAGTCCCCGTACTGAAGCTTTCTTT.

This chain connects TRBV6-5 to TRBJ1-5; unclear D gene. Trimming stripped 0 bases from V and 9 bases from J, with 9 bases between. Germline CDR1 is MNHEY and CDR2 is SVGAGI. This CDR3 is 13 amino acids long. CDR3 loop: CASSYSGGGPQHF. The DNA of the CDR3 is TGTGCCAGCAGTTACTCGGGTGGAGGGCCCCAGCATTTT.

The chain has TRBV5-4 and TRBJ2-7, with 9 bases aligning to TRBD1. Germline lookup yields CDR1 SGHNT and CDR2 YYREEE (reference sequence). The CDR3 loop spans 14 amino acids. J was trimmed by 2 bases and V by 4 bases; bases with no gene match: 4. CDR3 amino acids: CASSPRTGAYEQYF. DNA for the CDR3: TGTGCCAGCAGCCCAAGGACAGGGGCCTACGAGCAGTACTTC.

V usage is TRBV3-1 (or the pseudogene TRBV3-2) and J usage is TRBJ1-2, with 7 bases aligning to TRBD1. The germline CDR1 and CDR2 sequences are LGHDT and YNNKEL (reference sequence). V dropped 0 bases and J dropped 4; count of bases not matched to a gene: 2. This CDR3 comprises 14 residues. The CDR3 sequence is CASSQEGQSYGYTF. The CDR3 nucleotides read TGTGCCAGCAGCCAAGAGGGACAGTCCTATGGCTACACCTTC.

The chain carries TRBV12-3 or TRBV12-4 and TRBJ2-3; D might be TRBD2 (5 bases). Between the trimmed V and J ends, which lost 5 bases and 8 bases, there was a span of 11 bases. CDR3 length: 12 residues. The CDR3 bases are TGTGCCAGCAGTCCTGACTATGCTACGCAGTATTTT. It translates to CASSPDYATQYF.

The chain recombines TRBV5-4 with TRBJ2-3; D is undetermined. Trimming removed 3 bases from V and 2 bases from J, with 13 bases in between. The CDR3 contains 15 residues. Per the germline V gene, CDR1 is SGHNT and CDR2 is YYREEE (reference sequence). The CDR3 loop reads CASSSSGASTDTQYF. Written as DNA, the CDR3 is TGTGCCAGCAGCTCTTCTGGAGCCTCCACAGATACGCAGTATTTT.

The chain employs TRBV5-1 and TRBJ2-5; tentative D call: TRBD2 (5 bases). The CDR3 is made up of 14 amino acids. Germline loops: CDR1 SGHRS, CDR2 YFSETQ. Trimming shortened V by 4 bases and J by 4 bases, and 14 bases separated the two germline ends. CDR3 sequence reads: CASSRTGNRETQYF. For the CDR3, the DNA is TGCGCCAGCAGCCGGACCGGGAATAGAGAGACCCAGTACTTC.

DNA for the CDR3: TGCGCCAGCAGCTTGACAGGGACGGATGGAAACACCATATATTTT. Protein: CASSLTGTDGNTIYF. This chain links TRBV5-1 with TRBJ1-3, with a weak D call TRBD1 (6 bases). V was clipped by 1 base and J by 3 bases, with 11 bases between them. The germline CDR1 and CDR2 sequences are SGHRS and YFSETQ. The CDR3 contains 15 residues. The full variable domain, rest sourced from reference TRBV5-1 and TRBJ1-3, is KAGVTQTPRYLIKTRGQQVTLSCSPISGHRSVSWYQQTPGQGLQFLFEYFSETQRNKGNFPGRFSGRQFSNSRSEMNVSTLELGDSALYLCASSLTGTDGNTIYFGEGSWLTVV.

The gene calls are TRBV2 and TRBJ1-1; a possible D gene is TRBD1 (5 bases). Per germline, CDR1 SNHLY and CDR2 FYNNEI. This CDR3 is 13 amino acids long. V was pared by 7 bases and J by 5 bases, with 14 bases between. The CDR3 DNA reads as TGTGCCAGCACCGATCCAGGGATGACTGAAGCTTTCTTT. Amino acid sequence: CASTDPGMTEAFF.

The CDR3: CASRAGATYGYTF. DNA for the CDR3: TGTGCCAGCAGGGCGGGGGCGACGTATGGCTACACCTTC. V gene TRBV5-6 combines with J gene TRBJ1-2; TRBD1 might be the D (6 bases). The CDR3 runs to 13 residues. Germline V gene lookup returns CDR1 SGHDT and CDR2 YYEEEE. The V end lost 5 bases, the J end lost 5 bases, and 13 bases lay between the germline ends.

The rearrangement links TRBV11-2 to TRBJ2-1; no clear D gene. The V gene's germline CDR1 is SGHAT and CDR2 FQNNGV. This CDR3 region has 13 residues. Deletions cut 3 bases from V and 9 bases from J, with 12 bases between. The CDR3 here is CASSFTNEGEQFF. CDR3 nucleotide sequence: TGTGCCAGCAGCTTTACTAACGAAGGTGAGCAGTTCTTC.

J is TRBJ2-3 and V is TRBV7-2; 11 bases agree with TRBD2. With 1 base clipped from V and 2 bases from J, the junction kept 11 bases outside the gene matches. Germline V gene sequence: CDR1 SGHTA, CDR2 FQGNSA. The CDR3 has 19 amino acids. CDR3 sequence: CASSLGLAGSLPHTDTQYF. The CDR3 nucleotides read TGTGCCAGCAGCTTAGGACTAGCGGGATCCCTCCCCCACACAGATACGCAGTATTTT.

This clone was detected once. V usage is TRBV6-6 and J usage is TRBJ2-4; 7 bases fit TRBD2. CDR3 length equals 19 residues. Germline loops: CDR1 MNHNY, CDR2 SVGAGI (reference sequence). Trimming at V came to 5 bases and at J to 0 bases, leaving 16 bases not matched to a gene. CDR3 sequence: CASSRRASGEVLAKNIQYF. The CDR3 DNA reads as TGTGCCAGCAGTCGACGGGCTAGCGGCGAAGTACTAGCCAAAAACATTCAGTACTTC.

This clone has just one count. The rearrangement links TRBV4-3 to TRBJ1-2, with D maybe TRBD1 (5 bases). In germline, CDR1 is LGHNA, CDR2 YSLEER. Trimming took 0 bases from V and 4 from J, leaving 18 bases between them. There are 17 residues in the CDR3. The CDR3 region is CASSQEGSATGLYGYTF. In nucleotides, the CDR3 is TGCGCCAGCAGCCAAGAAGGTTCGGCCACAGGTCTCTATGGCTACACCTTC.

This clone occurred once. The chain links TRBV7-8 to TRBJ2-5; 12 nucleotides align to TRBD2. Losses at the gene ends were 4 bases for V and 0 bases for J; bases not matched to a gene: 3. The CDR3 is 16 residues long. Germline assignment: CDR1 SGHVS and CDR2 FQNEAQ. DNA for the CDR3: TGTGCCAGCAGCTCTACTAGCGGGGGGTACCAAGAGACCCAGTACTTC. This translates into CASSSTSGGYQETQYF.